This T cell receptor beta chain emerged from a study of T cells in Graves' hyperthyroidism and ophthalmopathy. Amplification of TCR beta CDR3 regions used RNA as the template. An initial round of RT-PCR targeting the TCR CDR3 relied on the HTBI primer set. In TCRdb, the multiplex PCR reads were re-called with MiXCR into one record per CDR3 protein. The data contain roughly 150,000 distinct CDR3 sequences, 9.4% of them singletons. CDR3 length equals 18 residues. Germline V lookup: CDR1 MGHRA, CDR2 YSYEKL. Trimming took 3 bases from V and 2 from J; bases not matched to a gene: 10. The chain links TRBV4-1 to TRBJ2-2, with 9 bases identical to TRBD1. This TCR was sampled from a woman younger than 30 with Graves' hyperthyroidism that later progressed to Graves' ophthalmopathy. The specimen was blood. The CDR3 DNA reads TGCGCCAGCAGCCAGCTCCGGGACAGGGTCTCCAACACCGGGGAGCTGTTTTTT. Protein sequence: CASSQLRDRVSNTGELFF.